The table lists the clone carrying this T cell receptor (beta chain) with a count of one. The sample originates from a study of blood T cell repertoires in COVID-19. This table comes from immunoSEQ multiplex PCR, and its TCRdb copy is limited to in-frame clones, with some not included. The table lists under 400,000 clones, roughly 89% of them singletons. The material sequenced was peripheral blood. This sequence originates from a man aged 18 to 29 with active or convalescent COVID-19.

CDR3 nucleotides: TGTGCCAGCAGCTTGGGGCAGCAGTTCTTC. This sequence encodes CASSLGQQFF. This chain links TRBV7-2 with TRBJ2-1, with D maybe TRBD1 (5 bases). Germline assignment: CDR1 SGHTA and CDR2 FQGNSA. CDR3 length: 10 residues. The ends were cut back, 3 bases at V and 11 bases at J, with 5 bases in the middle. Looking up the rest from reference TRBV7-2 and TRBJ2-1 gives the full variable domain: GAGVSQSPSNKVTEKGKDVELRCDPISGHTALYWYRQSLGQGLEFLIYFQGNSAPDKSGLPSDRFSAERTGGSVSTLTIQRTQQEDSAVYLCASSLGQQFFGPGTRLTVL.